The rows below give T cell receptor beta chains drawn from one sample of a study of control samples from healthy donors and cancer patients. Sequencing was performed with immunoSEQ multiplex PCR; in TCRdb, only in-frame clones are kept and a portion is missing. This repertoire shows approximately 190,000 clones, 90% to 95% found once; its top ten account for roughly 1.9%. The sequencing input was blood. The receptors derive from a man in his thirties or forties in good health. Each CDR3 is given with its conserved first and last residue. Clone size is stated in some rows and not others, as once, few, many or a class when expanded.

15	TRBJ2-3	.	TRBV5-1	CASSLGGPGTDTQYF
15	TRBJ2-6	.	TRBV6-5	CASREGGPRANVLTF
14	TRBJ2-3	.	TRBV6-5	CASRPSGESDTQYF
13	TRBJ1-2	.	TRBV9	CASSPDSIYGYTF
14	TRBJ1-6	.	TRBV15	CATSRDSGLSPLHF
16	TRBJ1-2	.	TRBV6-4	CASSPTWTLDNYGYTF
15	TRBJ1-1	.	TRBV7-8	CASSYSIQGNTEAFF
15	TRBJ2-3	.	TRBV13	CASSPKGGGTDTQYF
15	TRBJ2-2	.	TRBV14	CASSQRAGWTGELFF
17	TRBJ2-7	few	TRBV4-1	CASSQWPSTTGDYEQYF
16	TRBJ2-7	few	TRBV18	CASFQGPGTSGYEQYF
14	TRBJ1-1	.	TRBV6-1	CASSEVAADLEAFF
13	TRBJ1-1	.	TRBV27	CASSKLRDTEAFF
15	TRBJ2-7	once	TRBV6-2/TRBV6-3	CASSSSGGYSYEQYF
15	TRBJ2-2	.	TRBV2	CASSEERGVTGELFF
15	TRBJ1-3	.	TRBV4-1	CASSQVASSGNTIYF
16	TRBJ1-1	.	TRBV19	CASSSERRPMNTEAFF
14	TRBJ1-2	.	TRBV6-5	CASSPHDRGPGYTF
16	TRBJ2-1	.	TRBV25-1	CASSEYTGGPYNEQFF
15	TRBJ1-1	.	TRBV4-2	CASTDRDRGRSEAFF
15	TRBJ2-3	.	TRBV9	CASSSSGGAVDTQYF
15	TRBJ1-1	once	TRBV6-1	CASSEVVVGRVGAFF
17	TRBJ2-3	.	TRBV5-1	CASSFGFGPSGVDTQYF
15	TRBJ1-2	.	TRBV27	CASSTDSRRRYGYTF
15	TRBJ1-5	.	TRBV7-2	CASSLEQGGRQPQHF
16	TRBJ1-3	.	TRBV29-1	CSVVTMRTGSGNTIYF
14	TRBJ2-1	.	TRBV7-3	CASSLGLPNNEQFF
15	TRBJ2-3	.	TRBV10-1	CASSEVAEPTDTQYF
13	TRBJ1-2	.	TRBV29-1	CSAVVQGSHGYTF
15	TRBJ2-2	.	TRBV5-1	CASSLDRLSSGELFF
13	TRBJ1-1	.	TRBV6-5	CASSPRGNTEAFF
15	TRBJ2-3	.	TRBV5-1	CASSRTARNTDTQYF
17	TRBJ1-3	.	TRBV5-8	CASSLYQGAVSGNTIYF
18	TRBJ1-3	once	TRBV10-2	CASSALRLDRISGNTIYF
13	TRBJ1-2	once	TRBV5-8	CASSLTGLYGYTF